This T cell receptor beta chain is drawn from a study of T cells in localized non-small cell lung cancer. Measured with immunoSEQ multiplex PCR; TCRdb has only the in-frame clones, and not every one. The profile shows 75,000 to 95,000 clones, approximately 86% of them singletons. V trimming: 5 bases; J trimming: 2 bases; junction bases outside the gene matches: 3. The CDR3 is 14 amino acids. In germline, CDR1 is SGHRS, CDR2 YFSETQ. The chain recombines TRBV5-1 with TRBJ1-3; 8 bases align to TRBD1. The starting material was peripheral blood, obtained before any cancer treatment. The receptor comes from a man between 35 and 75 years old with stage I squamous cell lung carcinoma. CDR3 amino acids: CASRMTGAGNTIYF. DNA of the CDR3: TGCGCCAGCAGAATGACAGGGGCTGGAAACACCATATATTTT.